The 14 T cell receptor beta chains in this list originate from one sample, sequenced in a study of cytomegalovirus exposure and HLA in healthy donors (dated by TCRdb to about 2017). Library creation used the immunoSEQ multiplex PCR assay. For the multiplex PCR, a mixture combining 60 forward primers for TCR Vbeta segments and 13 reverse primers for TCR Jbeta segments was used. TCRdb limited this immuneACCESS table to in-frame rearrangements with V and J called. A share of clones is missing; checked studies link under half to unresolved V genes, and the rest is unexplained. The sample profile shows about 150,000 clones; 78% of them were found once. The top ten clones comprise around 1.4% of the sample. The sample was PBMCs. The receptors were gathered from a male donor in good health and CMV-seronegative.

V usage is TRBV6-5 and J usage is TRBJ2-7, with 8 bases fitting TRBD1. J lost 4 bases, V lost 2 bases, and 4 bases had no gene match. Germline V CDR1 and CDR2: MNHEY, SVGAGI. The CDR3 is 14 amino acids. CDR3 nucleotides: TGTGCCAGCAGTTACGGACAGGGACGTTACGAGCAGTACTTC. It is translated as CASSYGQGRYEQYF.

This clone has only a few counts. The rearrangement uses TRBV19 and TRBJ2-5, with D tentatively TRBD1 (5 bases). Germline-derived CDR1 and CDR2 are LNHDA and SQIVND (reference sequence). This CDR3 comprises 12 residues. V was pared by 5 bases and J by 5 bases, with 9 bases between. CDR3 region: CASSPQGETQYF. DNA for the CDR3: TGTGCCAGTAGTCCTCAGGGTGAGACCCAGTACTTC.

V is TRBV5-6 and J is TRBJ1-1; 9 bases map to TRBD1. Per the germline V gene, CDR1 is SGHDT and CDR2 is YYEEEE. The CDR3 sequence is 15 residues long. V trimming: 4 bases; J trimming: 11 bases; junction bases outside the gene matches: 15. The CDR3 DNA reads TGTGCCAGCAGCCGCTTAGAGGACAGGGGCTCGGCCGCTTTCTTT. Protein sequence: CASSRLEDRGSAAFF.

This clone was seen only once. V is TRBV6-5 and J is TRBJ1-1; D remains unclear. CDR3 length equals 11 residues. Germline CDR1 reads MNHEY; CDR2 reads SVGAGI. V gave up 6 bases and J gave up 6 bases, with 8 bases separating them. The CDR3 DNA sequence: TGTGCCAGCAGGAGGAGCGCTGAAGCTTTCTTT. Amino acids: CASRRSAEAFF.

The V gene is TRBV27, the J gene TRBJ1-2, with 11 bases lining up with TRBD1. CDR1 is MNHEY, CDR2 SMNVEV, per germline (reference sequence). J gave up 10 bases and V 5 bases, and 12 bases lay outside the gene matches. The CDR3 totals 15 residues. In DNA, the CDR3 is TGTGCCAGCAGTACCGGACAGGGGGCGCGTGGTGTCTACACCTTC. Translated, it gives CASSTGQGARGVYTF.

The gene calls are TRBV28 and TRBJ2-1, with 14 positions matching TRBD2. The V and J ends lost 7 bases and 8 bases, in that order; junction bases with no gene match: 7. Germline V gene sequence: CDR1 MDHEN, CDR2 SYDVKM. This CDR3 is built from 15 residues. As DNA, the CDR3 is TGTGCCAGCACCCCGGGACTAGCGGGAGTGTATGAGCAGTTCTTC. This codes for CASTPGLAGVYEQFF.

CDR3 in DNA: TGCAGCGTTGAAGCGGGAGACAAACAGACGAATGAGCAGTTCTTC. Translating gives CSVEAGDKQTNEQFF. The chain carries TRBV29-1 and TRBJ2-1, with a possible D match to TRBD2 (6 bases). The CDR3 runs 15 residues. V lost 1 base, J lost 7 bases, and 17 bases lay in between. CDR1 is SQVTM, CDR2 ANQGSEA, per germline.

The chain has TRBV7-6 and TRBJ1-4; TRBD1 is a possible D gene (6 bases). The CDR3 covers 15 residues. Germline values: CDR1 SGHVS, CDR2 FNYEAQ. Trimming took off 2 bases at V and 2 bases at J, with 9 bases between the two ends. CDR3 nucleotide sequence: TGTGCCAGCAGCTTAACAGGGAGCACTAATGAAAAACTGTTTTTT. Amino acids: CASSLTGSTNEKLFF. Looking up the rest from reference TRBV7-6 and TRBJ1-4 gives the full variable domain: GAGVSQSPRYKVTKRGQDVALRCDPISGHVSLYWYRQALGQGPEFLTYFNYEAQQDKSGLPNDRFSAERPEGSISTLTIQRTEQRDSAMYRCASSLTGSTNEKLFFGSGTQLSVL.

CDR3 in amino acids: CASSLAAGTKNYEQYF. The CDR3 DNA sequence: TGTGCCAGCAGCTTAGCCGCGGGAACCAAAAACTACGAGCAGTACTTC. J is TRBJ2-7 and V is TRBV7-2, with D perhaps TRBD2 (6 bases). Trimming stripped 0 bases from V and 3 bases from J, with 15 bases between. The CDR3 is made up of 16 amino acids. Germline CDR1 reads SGHTA; CDR2 reads FQGNSA.

DNA of the CDR3: TGTGCCAGCAGTAGGGACAAGAACGAGCAGTACTTC. It encodes CASSRDKNEQYF. The rearrangement links TRBV25-1 to TRBJ2-7; weak D call: TRBD1 (6 bases). The length of the CDR3 is 12 residues. Germline CDR1 is MGHDK and CDR2 is SYGVNS. V gave up 5 bases and J gave up 5 bases, with 10 bases separating them.

The chain is built from TRBV9 and TRBJ2-4; 7 nucleotides agree with TRBD2. The CDR3 extends over 16 amino acids. From germline, CDR1 is SGDLS and CDR2 YYNGEE. After removal of 4 bases from V and 0 bases from J, the junction contained 7 bases not matched to a gene. The CDR3 region has the DNA TGTGCCAGCAGCCCTCGGGAGGCAGGAGCCAAAAACATTCAGTACTTC. It is translated as CASSPREAGAKNIQYF. Supplemented by reference TRBV9 and TRBJ2-4, the full variable domain reads DSGVTQTPKHLITATGQRVTLRCSPRSGDLSVYWYQQSLDQGLQFLIQYYNGEERAKGNILERFSAQQFPDLHSELNLSSLELGDSALYFCASSPREAGAKNIQYFGAGTRLSVL.

This clone was counted between two and nine times. The chain joins TRBV7-2 to TRBJ2-1; perhaps TRBD2 as D (6 bases). Germline loops: CDR1 SGHTA, CDR2 FQGNSA. The V end lost 2 bases, the J end lost 5 bases, and 13 bases lay between the germline ends. The CDR3 is made up of 15 amino acids. CDR3 sequence: CASSLSTGDHNEQFF. In nucleotides, the CDR3 is TGTGCCAGCAGCTTATCTACGGGAGACCACAATGAGCAGTTCTTC.

The rearrangement joins TRBV6-6 to TRBJ1-6, with D possibly matching TRBD1 (6 bases). CDR1 is MNHNY, CDR2 SVGAGI, per germline (reference sequence). The CDR3 covers 14 residues. The V end lost 7 bases, the J end lost 8 bases, and 15 bases lay between the germline ends. CDR3 sequence (DNA): TGTGCCAGCATCCCGGGACAAGGGTATTCACCCCTCCACTTT. This sequence encodes CASIPGQGYSPLHF.

The V call is TRBV27, the J call TRBJ1-2; D is uncertain. The CDR3 sequence is 13 residues long. V was cut by 2 bases and J by 8 bases, with 12 bases left in between. CDR1 and CDR2 from the germline V gene are MNHEY and SMNVEV (reference sequence). As DNA, the CDR3 is TGTGCCAGCAGTTTAGATGTTCGTGGCGGCTACACCTTC. Protein product: CASSLDVRGGYTF.